Presented here are 20 T cell receptor beta chains from one specimen sequenced in a study of tumor-infiltrating lymphocytes in primary liver carcinoma. Both RNA and DNA were isolated together from about 21-30 mg of bulk tissue that had not been sorted. With a constant-region primer, TCR beta cDNA was made from approximately 500 ng of total RNA. Nested multiplex PCR, run for three rounds with slightly modified ARM-PCR, yielded TCR beta libraries. Both of the initial two PCR rounds ran for around 10 cycles and employed TRBV1-TRBV30 forward primers alongside a C-beta reverse primer. TCRdb independently ran MiXCR on the multiplex PCR reads; one entry per CDR3 protein. The sample contains some 190,000 distinct CDR3 sequences, about 85% of which appear only once. Material for sequencing was tumor tissue from primary liver carcinoma. The origin of the receptors is a man aged 40-49 years with primary liver carcinoma and hepatitis B virus infection.

The V and J genes are TRBV5-4 and TRBJ2-1, with D possibly being TRBD1 (5 bases). The V end lost 7 bases, the J end lost 7 bases, and 18 bases lay between the germline ends. Germline assignment: CDR1 SGHNT and CDR2 YYREEE (reference sequence). This CDR3 has 14 amino acids. This chain's CDR3 is CASRQGPSYNEQFF. The CDR3 DNA follows: TGTGCCAGCCGGCAGGGCCCCTCATATAATGAGCAGTTCTTC. The whole variable domain, filled in from reference TRBV5-4 and TRBJ2-1, reads ETGVTQSPTHLIKTRGQQVTLRCSSQSGHNTVSWYQQALGQGPQFIFQYYREEENGRGNFPPRFSGLQFPNYSSELNVNALELDDSALYLCASRQGPSYNEQFFGPGTRLTVL.

V and J are TRBV6-6 and TRBJ2-1; D is undetermined. There are 15 residues in the CDR3. Per the germline V gene, CDR1 is MNHNY and CDR2 is SVGAGI (reference sequence). Between the trimmed V and J ends, which lost 7 bases and 3 bases, there was a span of 16 bases. The CDR3 sequence: CASTYSNPVYNEQFF. The CDR3 coding sequence is TGTGCCAGCACCTACTCGAATCCGGTCTACAATGAGCAGTTCTTC.

Worth noting for this clonotype: The conserved final phenylalanine or tryptophan is absent from the CDR3, which likely points to a read error. This rearrangement joins TRBV29-1 to TRBJ1-5; tentative D call: TRBD1 (6 bases). Germline V gene data show CDR1 as SQVTM and CDR2 as ANQGSEA. The CDR3 loop spans 14 amino acids. The CDR3 nucleotides are TGCAGCGCTGCACAGGGTAATAGCAATCAGTCCCAGCATTAT. Protein product: CSAAQGNSNQSQHY.

The chain combines TRBV5-5 with TRBJ2-7, with 8 nucleotides matching TRBD2. The end of the DNA aligns better with TRBJ2-1, so the J call may be wrong. The CDR3 length is 16 residues. From germline, CDR1 is SGHKS and CDR2 YYEKEE (reference sequence). The CDR3 is CANSLAIGAGVWEQFF. In nucleotides, the CDR3 is TGTGCCAATAGCTTGGCTATAGGAGCGGGAGTATGGGAGCAGTTCTTC.

Concerning this clonotype itself: An end of the junction differs from the germline gene, which may be a read error. The V call is TRBV11-2, the J call TRBJ2-1; D is perhaps TRBD1 (5 bases). Germline values: CDR1 SGHAT, CDR2 FQNNGV. The CDR3 has 11 amino acids. CDR3 DNA: TGTACCAGCAGCTTTGACAGTGAGCAGTTATTC. Encoded protein: CTSSFDSEQLF.

On this clonotype: The junction does not match germline at one end; this may be a read error. The rearrangement joins TRBV14 to TRBJ2-3; tentative D call: TRBD2 (5 bases). Germline lookup yields CDR1 SGHDN and CDR2 FVKESK. The CDR3 extends over 15 amino acids. CDR3 sequence reads: CASTIGVNVADMQYF. CDR3 nucleotide sequence: TGTGCCAGCACGATCGGGGTTAACGTGGCAGATATGCAGTATTTT.

Comment on this clonotype: Sequence at one end of the junction differs from germline and may be a read error. Here the CDR3 reads CSALFGAEQNF. In nucleotides, the CDR3 is TGCAGCGCCCTCTTCGGGGCCGAGCAAAACTTC. The V call is TRBV29-1, the J call TRBJ2-7; either TRBD1 or TRBD2 may fit D (5 bases each). The CDR3 loop spans 11 amino acids. From germline, CDR1 is SQVTM and CDR2 ANQGSEA.

V and J are TRBV4-2 and TRBJ2-3, with D possibly called TRBD1 or TRBD2 (5 bases each). Per the germline V gene, CDR1 is LGHNA and CDR2 is YNFKEQ. V was pared by 0 bases and J by 3 bases, with 19 bases between. This CDR3 is built from 18 residues. In nucleotides, the CDR3 is TGTGCCAGCAGCCAAGATAAGGGTGGTAGCGAGGGGACAGATACGCAGTATTTT. Amino acids: CASSQDKGGSEGTDTQYF.

On this clonotype: The conserved phenylalanine or tryptophan is not found at the CDR3 terminus, so this likely reflects a read error. The rearrangement links TRBV19 to TRBJ2-7, with D tentatively TRBD2 (6 bases). Germline lookup yields CDR1 LNHDA and CDR2 SQIVND (reference sequence). This CDR3 contains 15 residues. The V gene lost 4 bases and the J gene lost 3 bases, with 16 bases spanning the gap. CDR3: CASSTGTSSIYEQYI. The CDR3 DNA sequence: TGTGCCAGTAGTACCGGGACTTCCTCGATCTACGAGCAGTACATC.

This clonotype was seen more than once but under ten times. An end of the junction does not agree with germline; a read error may underlie this. This rearrangement joins TRBV29-1 to TRBJ1-3; perhaps TRBD1 as D (5 bases). There are 16 residues in the CDR3. CDR1 is SQVTM, CDR2 ANQGSEA, per germline. The CDR3 sequence is CSVEYNRGVAGNTIYF. The CDR3 DNA reads TGCAGTGTTGAATATAATCGGGGGGTAGCAGGAAACACCATATATTTT. Combining the CDR3 with reference TRBV29-1 and TRBJ1-3 gives the whole variable domain SAVISQKPSRDICQRGTSLTIQCQVDSQVTMMFWYRQQPGQSLTLIATANQGSEATYESGFVIDKFPISRPNLTFSTLTVSNMSPEDSSIYLCSVEYNRGVAGNTIYFGEGSWLTVV.

On this clonotype: A read error may be the cause here, since a much bigger clone is one base away. The J gene is TRBJ1-1, the V gene TRBV7-9, with D possibly being TRBD1 (6 bases). The CDR3 is 13 amino acids. Germline V gene sequence: CDR1 SEHNR, CDR2 FQNEAQ (reference sequence). The CDR3 loop reads CASSSGRGTEAVF. The DNA of the CDR3 is TGTGCCAGCAGCTCAGGCAGGGGCACTGAAGCTGTCTTT.

On this clonotype itself: Just one base apart from a much larger clone, this may be a read error. The CDR3 protein is CASSLGQPNQKLFF. Written as DNA, the CDR3 is TGCGCCAGCAGCTTGGGACAGCCTAATCAAAAACTGTTTTTT. The chain uses TRBV5-1 and TRBJ1-4; D possibly corresponds to TRBD1 (5 bases). This CDR3 has 14 amino acids. From germline, CDR1 is SGHRS and CDR2 YFSETQ.

The DNA of the CDR3 is TGTGCCAGCAGTTTCGGCCAGGAAAACAATGAGCAGTACTTC. Protein sequence: CASSFGQENNEQYF. This chain joins TRBV6-1 and TRBJ2-4, with D hard to call. The CDR3 covers 14 residues. Germline values: CDR1 MNHNS, CDR2 SASEGT. V was clipped by 5 bases and J by 13 bases, with 21 bases between them.

As to this clonotype: Because it lacks the conserved phenylalanine or tryptophan at the end, this CDR3 is likely a read error. The J gene is TRBJ2-7, the V gene TRBV4-1, with 15 nucleotides matching TRBD2. The CDR3 is made up of 19 amino acids. CDR1 and CDR2 (germline): MGHRA, YSYEKL. CDR3 residues: CASSHGTSGRIPLSYEQYS. The CDR3 DNA is TGCGCCAGCAGCCACGGGACTAGCGGGAGGATCCCCCTCTCCTACGAACAGTACTCC.

On this clonotype: Mismatch with germline at one junction end may stem from a read error. The genes are TRBV11-2 and TRBJ2-3; TRBD2 matches at 11 bases. The germline CDR1 and CDR2 sequences are SGHAT and FQNNGV. The CDR3 extends over 18 amino acids. In nucleotides, the CDR3 is TGTGCCAGCAACTTAAATCCCCTAGCGGGAGGCGATGCGGATACGCATTATTTT. Its protein is CASNLNPLAGGDADTHYF.

This clonotype was seen many times. Since a much larger clone is just one base distant, this may be a read error. The chain uses TRBV12-3 or TRBV12-4 and TRBJ1-1; D remains ambiguous. This CDR3 comprises 13 residues. V lost 7 bases to trimming and J lost 4 bases, with 13 bases between them. The CDR3 spells CASKGSLGTEAFF. CDR3 DNA sequence: TGTGCCAGCAAAGGGTCCCTAGGCACTGAAGCTTTCTTT.

The V gene is TRBV4-2, the J gene TRBJ2-5; D gene ambiguous. V was shortened by 0 bases and J by 5 bases, with 13 bases between the two germline ends. Looked up from germline, CDR1 is LGHNA and CDR2 is YNFKEQ. The CDR3 extends over 15 amino acids. CDR3 coding DNA: TGTGCCAGCAGCCAAGACATGGGATCGGCGGAGACCCAGTACTTC. Encoded protein: CASSQDMGSAETQYF.

A few counts support this clonotype. Its ends do not fully match the called genes, so a read error is possible. The chain recombines TRBV11-1 with TRBJ2-7; a possible D gene is TRBD2 (6 bases). The CDR3 extends over 15 amino acids. Germline-derived CDR1 and CDR2 are SGHAT and FQDESV (reference sequence). The CDR3 bases are TGTGCCAGTAGCTCGTCCCGGGACTCCTCCTACGAGCAGCACTTC. Translated: CASSSSRDSSYEQHF.

Notes on this clonotype: In this CDR3 the conserved last residue, phenylalanine or tryptophan, is missing, so a read error is likely. The chain has TRBV12-3 or TRBV12-4 and TRBJ2-7; 8 bases agree with TRBD2. This CDR3 is 14 amino acids long. V trimming: 6 bases; J trimming: 5 bases; junction bases outside the gene matches: 9. CDR3 amino acids: CASRPAGVRNEQYL. CDR3 DNA sequence: TGTGCCAGCAGACCAGCGGGAGTAAGGAACGAGCAGTACCTC.

The chain has TRBV14 and TRBJ2-3; 7 nucleotides agree with TRBD1. V was pared by 7 bases and J by 4 bases, with 14 bases of the junction left unmatched. Germline loops: CDR1 SGHDN, CDR2 FVKESK. The CDR3 is 16 amino acids. CDR3 residues: CASTPRTGWGADTQYF. The CDR3 DNA sequence: TGTGCCAGCACACCTCGGACAGGTTGGGGCGCAGATACGCAGTATTTT.